The clone carrying this T cell receptor beta chain was found many times. The antigen remains unidentified. The sample belongs to a study of T cells in Graves' hyperthyroidism and ophthalmopathy. V was pared by 0 bases and J by 0 bases, with 11 bases between. The CDR3 spans 16 residues. Germline CDR1 is SGHRS and CDR2 is YFSETQ. Study-level points and caveats: By a 13 V-J model, ophthalmopathy was set apart from stable hyperthyroidism.

Diagnosing involved the use of clinical symptoms, serum thyroxine and TRAb, thyroid ultrasound and orbital computed tomography. The blood sample dates from first hyperthyroidism diagnosis, preceding any ophthalmopathy symptoms. RNA transcripts served as the template for amplifying TCR beta CDR3 regions. An initial round of RT-PCR targeting the TCR CDR3 relied on the HTBI primer set. From the multiplex PCR reads, TCRdb called clonotypes with MiXCR, one entry per CDR3 protein. The table lists a few hundred thousand distinct CDR3 sequences, approximately 14% of them singletons. The origin of this receptor is a woman aged 40 to 50 with Graves' hyperthyroidism that later progressed to Graves' ophthalmopathy. The chain uses TRBV5-1 and TRBJ2-3; maybe TRBD1 (5 bases). The sample was blood. The DNA of the CDR3 is TGCGCCAGCAGCTTGGTTCCAGGGAAGAGCACAGATACGCAGTATTTT. Residues: CASSLVPGKSTDTQYF.